The 8 T cell receptor beta chains in this list originate from one sample, sequenced in a study of T cell repertoires in aging, cancer and after chemotherapy. TRB rearrangements spanning V, D and J were amplified using mixed TRB-A/B primers. Via MiXCR, TCRdb re-called the multiplex PCR reads, giving one row per CDR3 protein. The sample holds 13,000 or so distinct CDR3 sequences, less than 30% seen once. Amplification of TCR beta used genomic DNA extracted from peripheral blood. Material for sequencing was blood. These receptors came from a human donor in good health.

The V and J genes are TRBV20-1 and TRBJ2-3, with TRBD2 matching 12 bases. Trimming took 0 bases from V and 2 from J; bases not matched to a gene: 3. The CDR3 contains 16 residues. Germline V gene lookup returns CDR1 DFQATT and CDR2 SNEGSKA (reference sequence). CDR3 sequence (DNA): TGCAGTGCTAGAGAGCTAGCGGGGGGGCCCACAGATACGCAGTATTTT. Its protein is CSARELAGGPTDTQYF.

This clonotype was seen a handful of times. This chain joins TRBV6-5 and TRBJ2-4; a possible D gene is TRBD2 (5 bases). This CDR3 comprises 18 residues. CDR1 and CDR2 from the germline V gene are MNHEY and SVGAGI. V lost 5 bases, J lost 4 bases, and 24 bases lay in between. CDR3 DNA sequence: TGTGCCAGCAGTCGAAAGGGCATAGCGACCGGAGCGAAAAACATTCAGTACTTC. Amino acid sequence: CASSRKGIATGAKNIQYF.

The chain joins TRBV10-3 to TRBJ1-1; D is undetermined. Germline V gene lookup returns CDR1 ENHRY and CDR2 SYGVKD. CDR3 size: 14 residues. The V gene lost 4 bases and the J gene lost 1 base, with 10 bases spanning the gap. The CDR3 spells CAISGVAWNTEAFF. For the CDR3, the DNA is TGTGCCATCAGTGGTGTCGCTTGGAACACTGAAGCTTTCTTT.

This clonotype occurred a few times. V usage is TRBV6-1 and J usage is TRBJ1-4; 7 bases line up with TRBD1. The germline V gene has CDR1 MNHNS and CDR2 SASEGT. The CDR3 has 15 residues. With V trimmed by 4 bases and J by 4 bases, 6 bases remained unmatched. The CDR3 bases are TGTGCCAGCAGTGCCACACAGGGGTATAATGAAAAACTGTTTTTT. This encodes CASSATQGYNEKLFF.

This clonotype was recorded at least ten times. In DNA, the CDR3 is TGTGCCTGGAGTGTTAACAGGGTTGGGGCCAACGTCCTGACTTTC. Protein sequence: CAWSVNRVGANVLTF. The chain uses TRBV30 and TRBJ2-6; possible D gene TRBD1, 6 bases. The germline V and J ends were trimmed by 0 bases and 3 bases, with 9 bases remaining between them. The CDR3 length is 15 residues. Germline V gene data show CDR1 as GTSNPN and CDR2 as SVGIG (reference sequence).

This clonotype was counted a few times. The rearrangement links TRBV6-1 to TRBJ2-6; a possible D gene is TRBD1 (7 bases). The CDR3 is 19 residues long. With 7 bases removed from V and 2 bases from J, the gap between germline ends came to 24 bases. Germline V gene sequence: CDR1 MNHNS, CDR2 SASEGT. The CDR3 coding sequence is TGTGCCAGCACCTCCCGAGGAGGGGGCCCTTCCACTGGGGCCAACGTCCTGACTTTC. This sequence encodes CASTSRGGGPSTGANVLTF.

There are many counts of this clonotype. V and J are TRBV10-3 and TRBJ2-7; 8 bases are a match to TRBD2. Looked up from germline, CDR1 is ENHRY and CDR2 is SYGVKD. This CDR3 region has 15 residues. V lost 3 bases, J lost 5 bases, and 9 bases stayed unmatched. Here the CDR3 DNA reads TGTGCCATCAGTGATCCGTGGACTAGCAGAGACGAGCAGTACTTC. It translates to CAISDPWTSRDEQYF.

The rearrangement joins TRBV6-5 to TRBJ2-5; TRBD1 might be the D (5 bases). Germline V CDR1 and CDR2: MNHEY, SVGAGI. The V and J ends lost 0 bases and 1 base respectively, with 9 bases between them. The CDR3 is 15 amino acids. CDR3: CASSYSGGAQETQYF. CDR3 sequence (DNA): TGTGCCAGCAGTTACTCAGGTGGGGCCCAAGAGACCCAGTACTTC.